This T cell receptor (beta chain) was profiled in a study of T cells in Graves' hyperthyroidism and ophthalmopathy. Template material for amplifying TCR beta CDR3 regions consisted of RNA transcripts. First-round RT-PCR of the TCR CDR3 relied on the HTBI primer set. From the multiplex PCR reads, TCRdb called clonotypes with MiXCR, one entry per CDR3 protein. The sample has around 200,000 distinct CDR3 sequences, around 15% seen once. The CDR3 has 15 residues. Trimming took off 3 bases at V and 6 bases at J, with 16 bases between the two ends. Germline V gene data show CDR1 as SEHNR and CDR2 as FQNEAQ (reference sequence). Diagnoses were made from clinical symptoms, serum measures (thyroxine and TRAb), thyroid ultrasound and orbital computed tomography. Whole-study findings and limits: Ophthalmopathy got predicted by the model a median about 6.5 months before its onset.

On this clonotype itself: Antigen unknown.

V is TRBV7-9 and J is TRBJ2-3; D is possibly TRBD2 (7 bases). This receptor was taken from a woman aged 45 to 65 with Graves' hyperthyroidism. Sequenced: blood. In DNA, the CDR3 is TGTGCCAGCAGCTTGGAGGGGGGGAGGGGGGATACGCAGTATTTT. Amino acids: CASSLEGGRGDTQYF.